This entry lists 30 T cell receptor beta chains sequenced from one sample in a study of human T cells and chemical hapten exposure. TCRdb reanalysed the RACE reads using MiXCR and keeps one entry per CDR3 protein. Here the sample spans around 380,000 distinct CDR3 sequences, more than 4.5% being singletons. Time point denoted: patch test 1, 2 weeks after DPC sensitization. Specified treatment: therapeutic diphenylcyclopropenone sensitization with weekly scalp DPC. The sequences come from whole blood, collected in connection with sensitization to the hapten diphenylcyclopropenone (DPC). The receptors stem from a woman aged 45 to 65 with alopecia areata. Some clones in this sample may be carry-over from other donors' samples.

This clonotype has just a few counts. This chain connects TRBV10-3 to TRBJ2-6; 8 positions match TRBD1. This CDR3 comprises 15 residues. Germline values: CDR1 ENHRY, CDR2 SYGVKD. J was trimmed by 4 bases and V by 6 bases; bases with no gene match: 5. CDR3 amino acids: CAISWTGSGANVLTF. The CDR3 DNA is TGTGCCATCAGCTGGACAGGGTCCGGGGCCAACGTCCTGACTTTC.

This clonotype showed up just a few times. CDR3 loop: CASSQALAHEDIQYF. The CDR3 DNA reads TGCGCCAGCAGCCAAGCTCTCGCACACGAGGACATTCAGTACTTC. The chain is built from TRBV4-1 and TRBJ2-4; no reliable D call. CDR3 length: 15 residues. Trimming left V 1 base short and J 8 bases short, with 15 bases between. CDR1 and CDR2 from the germline V gene are MGHRA and YSYEKL.

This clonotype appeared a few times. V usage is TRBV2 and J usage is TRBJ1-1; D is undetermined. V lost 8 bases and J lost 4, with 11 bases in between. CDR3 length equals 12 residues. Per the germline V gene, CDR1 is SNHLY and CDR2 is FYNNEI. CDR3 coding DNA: TGTGCCAGCCAGGAGGGTACCACTGAAGCTTTCTTT. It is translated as CASQEGTTEAFF.

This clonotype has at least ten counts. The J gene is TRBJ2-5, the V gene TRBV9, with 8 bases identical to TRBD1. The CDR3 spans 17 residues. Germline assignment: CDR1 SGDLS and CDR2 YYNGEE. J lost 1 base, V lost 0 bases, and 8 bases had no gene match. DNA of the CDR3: TGTGCCAGCAGCGTAGCTACAGGGGGACAGTCCCAAGAGACCCAGTACTTC. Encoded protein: CASSVATGGQSQETQYF.

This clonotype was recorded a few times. The CDR3 DNA follows: TGTGCCAGCAGTTTAACGGGTCCCTATAATTCACCCCTCCACTTT. This encodes CASSLTGPYNSPLHF. This chain connects TRBV27 to TRBJ1-6; the D is unclear. V lost 2 bases, J lost 2 bases, and 7 bases lay in between. CDR1 MNHEY and CDR2 SMNVEV come from the germline V gene (reference sequence). The CDR3 length is 15 residues.

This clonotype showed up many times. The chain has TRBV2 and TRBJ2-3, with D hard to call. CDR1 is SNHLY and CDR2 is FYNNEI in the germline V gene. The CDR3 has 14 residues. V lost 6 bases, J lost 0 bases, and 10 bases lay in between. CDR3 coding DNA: TGTGCCAGCAGCGACTTTGTTAGCACAGATACGCAGTATTTT. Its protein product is CASSDFVSTDTQYF.

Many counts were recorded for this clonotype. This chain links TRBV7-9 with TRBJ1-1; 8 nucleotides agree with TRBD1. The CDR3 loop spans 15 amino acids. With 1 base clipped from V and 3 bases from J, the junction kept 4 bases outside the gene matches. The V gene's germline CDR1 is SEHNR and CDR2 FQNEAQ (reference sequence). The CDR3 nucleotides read TGTGCCAGCAGCTTAGTCCAGGGGGCCCACACTGAAGCTTTCTTT. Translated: CASSLVQGAHTEAFF.

This chain's CDR3 is CASSPQGPGYEQYF. The CDR3 coding sequence is TGTGCCAGCAGTCCCCAGGGGCCCGGCTACGAGCAGTACTTC. The genes are TRBV28 and TRBJ2-7, with a possible D match to TRBD1 (6 bases). The CDR3 sequence is 14 residues long. Trimming stripped 5 bases from V and 3 bases from J, with 14 bases between. Germline CDR1 is MDHEN and CDR2 is SYDVKM.

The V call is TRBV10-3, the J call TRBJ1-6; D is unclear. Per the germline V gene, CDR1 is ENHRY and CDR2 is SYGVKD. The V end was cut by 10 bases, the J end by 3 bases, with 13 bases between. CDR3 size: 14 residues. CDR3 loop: CATAEGLYNSPLHF. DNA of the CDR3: TGTGCCACCGCGGAGGGCCTCTATAATTCACCCCTCCACTTT.

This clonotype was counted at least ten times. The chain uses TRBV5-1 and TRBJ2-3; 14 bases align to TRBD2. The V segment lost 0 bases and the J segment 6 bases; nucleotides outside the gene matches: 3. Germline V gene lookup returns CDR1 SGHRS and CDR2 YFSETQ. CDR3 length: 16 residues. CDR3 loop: CASSLARTSGGDTQYF. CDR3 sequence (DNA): TGCGCCAGCAGCTTGGCGCGGACTAGCGGGGGGGATACGCAGTATTTT.

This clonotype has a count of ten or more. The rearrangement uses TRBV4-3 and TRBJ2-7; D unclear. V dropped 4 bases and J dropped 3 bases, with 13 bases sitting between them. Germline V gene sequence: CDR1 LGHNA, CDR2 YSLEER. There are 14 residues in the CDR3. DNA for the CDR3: TGCGCCAGCAGCCCGACTTTGGGGTTCTACGAGCAGTACTTC. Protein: CASSPTLGFYEQYF.

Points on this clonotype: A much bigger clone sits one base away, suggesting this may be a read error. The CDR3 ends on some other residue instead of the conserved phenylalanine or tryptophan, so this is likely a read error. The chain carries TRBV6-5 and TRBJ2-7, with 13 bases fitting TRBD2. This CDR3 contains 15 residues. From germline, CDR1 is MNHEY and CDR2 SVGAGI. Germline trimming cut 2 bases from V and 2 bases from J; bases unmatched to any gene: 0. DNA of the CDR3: TGTGCCAGCAGTTACGGGACTAGCGGGACCTACGAGCAGTACTCC. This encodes CASSYGTSGTYEQYS.

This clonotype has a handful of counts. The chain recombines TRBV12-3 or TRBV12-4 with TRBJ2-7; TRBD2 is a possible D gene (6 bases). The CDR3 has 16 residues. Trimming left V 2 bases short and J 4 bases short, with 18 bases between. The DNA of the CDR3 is TGTGCCAGCAGTTTAAGTCCTACTAGCCCTCTTTACGAGCAGTACTTC. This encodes CASSLSPTSPLYEQYF.

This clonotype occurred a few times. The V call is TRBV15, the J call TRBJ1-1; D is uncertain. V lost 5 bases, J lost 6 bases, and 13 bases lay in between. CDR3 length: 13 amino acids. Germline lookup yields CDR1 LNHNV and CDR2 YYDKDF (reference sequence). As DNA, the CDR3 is TGTGCCACCAGCGTTTTGGGAGAAGCTGAAGCTTTCTTT. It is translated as CATSVLGEAEAFF.

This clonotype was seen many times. DNA for the CDR3: TGCAGTGCTAGAGATGGTCGGGCTAGCGAAATAACCTACGAGCAGTACTTC. This translates into CSARDGRASEITYEQYF. The genes are TRBV20-1 and TRBJ2-7, with a weak D call TRBD2 (6 bases). Trimming left V 0 bases short and J 2 bases short, with 20 bases between. The CDR3 has 17 amino acids. Germline lookup yields CDR1 DFQATT and CDR2 SNEGSKA (reference sequence).

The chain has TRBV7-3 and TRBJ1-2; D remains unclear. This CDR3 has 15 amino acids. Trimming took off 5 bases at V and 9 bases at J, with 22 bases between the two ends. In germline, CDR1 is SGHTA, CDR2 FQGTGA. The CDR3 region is CASSPSPGIPMSYTF. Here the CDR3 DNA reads TGTGCCAGCAGCCCATCTCCCGGGATACCCATGAGCTACACCTTC.

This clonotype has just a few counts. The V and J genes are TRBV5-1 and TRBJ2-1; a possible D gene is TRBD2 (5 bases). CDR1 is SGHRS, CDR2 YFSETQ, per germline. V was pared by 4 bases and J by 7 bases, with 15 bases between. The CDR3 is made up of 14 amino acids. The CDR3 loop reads CASSRDSSRNEQFF. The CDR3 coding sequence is TGCGCCAGCAGCCGAGACTCTAGCAGGAATGAGCAGTTCTTC. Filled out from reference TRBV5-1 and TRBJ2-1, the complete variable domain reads KAGVTQTPRYLIKTRGQQVTLSCSPISGHRSVSWYQQTPGQGLQFLFEYFSETQRNKGNFPGRFSGRQFSNSRSEMNVSTLELGDSALYLCASSRDSSRNEQFFGPGTRLTVL.

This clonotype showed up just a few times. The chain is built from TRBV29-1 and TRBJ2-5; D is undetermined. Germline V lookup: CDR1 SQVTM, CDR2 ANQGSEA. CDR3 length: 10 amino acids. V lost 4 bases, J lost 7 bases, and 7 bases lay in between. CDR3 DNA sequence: TGCAGCGTTGTGGTAGTGACCCAGTACTTC. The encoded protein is CSVVVVTQYF.

CDR3: CSVRERNNSPLHF. The CDR3 region has the DNA TGCAGTGTAAGGGAGCGAAATAATTCACCCCTCCACTTT. The rearrangement uses TRBV20-1 and TRBJ1-6; D is unclear. Trimming took 7 bases from V and 5 from J, leaving 12 bases between them. This CDR3 has 13 residues. Germline V gene sequence: CDR1 DFQATT, CDR2 SNEGSKA (reference sequence).

DNA of the CDR3: TGTGCCACCAGTGATTCCCTGGGGAACACTGAAGCTTTCTTT. Protein product: CATSDSLGNTEAFF. The rearrangement uses TRBV24-1 and TRBJ1-1; the D is unclear. The V end lost 2 bases, the J end lost 1 base, and 7 bases lay between the germline ends. The germline V gene has CDR1 KGHDR and CDR2 SFDVKD. The CDR3 sequence is 14 residues long.

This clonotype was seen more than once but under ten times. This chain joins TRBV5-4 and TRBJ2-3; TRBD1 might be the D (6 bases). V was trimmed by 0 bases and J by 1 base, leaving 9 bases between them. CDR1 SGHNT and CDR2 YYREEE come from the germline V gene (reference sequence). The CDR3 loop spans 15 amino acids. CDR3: CASSLAGQGTDTQYF. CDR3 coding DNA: TGTGCCAGCAGCTTGGCGGGACAAGGCACAGATACGCAGTATTTT.

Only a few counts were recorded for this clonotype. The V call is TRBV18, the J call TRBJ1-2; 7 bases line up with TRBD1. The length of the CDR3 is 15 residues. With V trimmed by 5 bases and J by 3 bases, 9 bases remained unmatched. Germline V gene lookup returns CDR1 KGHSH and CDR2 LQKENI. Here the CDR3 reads CASSTTGERDYGYTF. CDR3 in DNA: TGTGCCAGCTCAACTACAGGGGAGCGAGACTATGGCTACACCTTC.

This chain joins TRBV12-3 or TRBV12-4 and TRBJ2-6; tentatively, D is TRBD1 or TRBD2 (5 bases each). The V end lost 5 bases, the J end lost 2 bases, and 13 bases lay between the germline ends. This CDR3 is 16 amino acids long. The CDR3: CASSNRVGAGANVLTF. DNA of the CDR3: TGTGCCAGCAGTAACCGAGTGGGGGCTGGGGCCAACGTCCTGACTTTC.

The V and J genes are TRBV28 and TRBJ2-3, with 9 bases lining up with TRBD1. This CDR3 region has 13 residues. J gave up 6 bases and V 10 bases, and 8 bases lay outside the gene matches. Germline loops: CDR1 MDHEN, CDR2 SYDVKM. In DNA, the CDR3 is TGTGCCACCGGGACAGGGAACATTGATACGCAGTATTTT. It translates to CATGTGNIDTQYF.

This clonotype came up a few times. The CDR3 DNA sequence: TGCGCCAGCAGCCAAAATATCGGGGTCGGGACTGAAGCTTTCTTT. Its protein product is CASSQNIGVGTEAFF. The chain is built from TRBV4-1 and TRBJ1-1; D gene ambiguous. CDR3 length: 15 residues. V lost 2 bases and J 5 bases, leaving 15 bases between the germline ends. Germline CDR1 and CDR2: MGHRA and YSYEKL.

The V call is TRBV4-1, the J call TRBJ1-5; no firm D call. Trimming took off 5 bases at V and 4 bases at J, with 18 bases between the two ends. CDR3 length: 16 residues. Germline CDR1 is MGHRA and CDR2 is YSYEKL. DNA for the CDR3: TGCGCCAGCAGCGCAACCTATATGGAGTTTAATCAGCCCCAGCATTTT. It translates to CASSATYMEFNQPQHF.

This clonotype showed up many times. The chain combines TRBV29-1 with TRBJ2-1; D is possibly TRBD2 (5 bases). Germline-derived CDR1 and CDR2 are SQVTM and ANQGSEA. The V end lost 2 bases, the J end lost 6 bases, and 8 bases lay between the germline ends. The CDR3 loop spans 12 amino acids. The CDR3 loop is CSVERRGNEQFF. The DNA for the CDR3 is TGCAGCGTTGAACGCCGGGGCAATGAGCAGTTCTTC.

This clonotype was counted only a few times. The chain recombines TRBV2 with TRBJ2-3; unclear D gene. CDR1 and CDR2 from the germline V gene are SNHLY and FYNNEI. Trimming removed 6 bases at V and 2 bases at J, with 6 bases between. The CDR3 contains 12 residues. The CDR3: CASRRTTDTQYF. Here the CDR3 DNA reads TGTGCCAGCAGAAGGACCACAGATACGCAGTATTTT.

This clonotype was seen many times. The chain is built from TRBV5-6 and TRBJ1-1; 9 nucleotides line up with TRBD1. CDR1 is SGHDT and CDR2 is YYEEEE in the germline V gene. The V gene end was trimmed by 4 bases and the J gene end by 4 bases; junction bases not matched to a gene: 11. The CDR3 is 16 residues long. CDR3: CASSPGQGWGGTEAFF. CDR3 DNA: TGTGCCAGCAGCCCGGGACAGGGCTGGGGAGGCACTGAAGCTTTCTTT.

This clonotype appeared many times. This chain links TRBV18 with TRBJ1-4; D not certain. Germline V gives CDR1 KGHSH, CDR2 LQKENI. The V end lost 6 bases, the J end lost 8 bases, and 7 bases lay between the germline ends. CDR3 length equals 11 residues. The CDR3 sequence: CASSAQEKLFF. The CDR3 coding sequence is TGTGCCAGCTCGGCACAGGAAAAACTGTTTTTT.